The 27 T cell receptor beta chains listed next were all sequenced from one sample in a study of shared clonotypes between healthy human individuals. Some clones are missing from TCRdb's copy, which holds only in-frame ones; the method was immunoSEQ multiplex PCR. This sample has 2 million to 3 million clones, with 93% found just once. The sequenced material came from naive CD4+ T cells from PBMCs. The subset: CD45RA+ positively selected. The receptors stem from a man aged 18 to 29 in good health. Some clones in this sample may be carry-over from other donors' samples.

As for this clone: The sample contains more than one DNA sequence encoding this CDR3. V and J are TRBV5-1 and TRBJ1-2; 8 bases are shared with TRBD1. V lost 0 bases, J lost 4 bases, and 5 bases stayed unmatched. This CDR3 is 15 amino acids long. Germline lookup yields CDR1 SGHRS and CDR2 YFSETQ. CDR3 DNA sequence: TGCGCCAGCAGCTTGGGTGGGACAGGTGCCTATGGCTACACCTTC. Its translation: CASSLGGTGAYGYTF.

This chain links TRBV29-1 with TRBJ2-1, with 8 bases lining up with TRBD1. From germline, CDR1 is SQVTM and CDR2 ANQGSEA. The CDR3 has 11 residues. V trimming: 7 bases; J trimming: 9 bases; junction bases outside the gene matches: 5. The CDR3 spells CSAGGFSEQFF. DNA for the CDR3: TGCAGCGCAGGGGGCTTTAGTGAGCAGTTCTTC.

The rearrangement joins TRBV7-2 to TRBJ1-2; D is undetermined. The V end lost 2 bases, the J end lost 8 bases, and 6 bases lay between the germline ends. Germline CDR1 is SGHTA and CDR2 is FQGNSA. The CDR3 length is 11 residues. The CDR3 loop is CASSLQEGYTF. Written as DNA, the CDR3 is TGTGCCAGCAGCTTACAAGAGGGCTACACCTTC. Supplemented by reference TRBV7-2 and TRBJ1-2, the full variable domain reads GAGVSQSPSNKVTEKGKDVELRCDPISGHTALYWYRQSLGQGLEFLIYFQGNSAPDKSGLPSDRFSAERTGGSVSTLTIQRTQQEDSAVYLCASSLQEGYTFGSGTRLTVV.

This clone was detected a few times. This rearrangement joins TRBV7-9 to TRBJ1-1; D gene unclear. The CDR3 loop spans 13 amino acids. Germline CDR1 is SEHNR and CDR2 is FQNEAQ (reference sequence). V shed 0 bases and J shed 5 bases, with 7 bases lying between them. CDR3 protein: CASSLASSTEAFF. The CDR3 region has the DNA TGTGCCAGCAGCTTAGCTTCGAGTACTGAAGCTTTCTTT.

This sequence joins TRBV28 and TRBJ1-3, with D tentatively TRBD1 (5 bases). Germline assignment: CDR1 MDHEN and CDR2 SYDVKM. Trimming shortened V by 1 base and J by 1 base, and 11 bases separated the two germline ends. This CDR3 region has 16 residues. The CDR3: CASSLLLTASGNTIYF. The CDR3 bases are TGTGCCAGCAGTTTATTATTGACAGCTTCTGGAAACACCATATATTTT.

CDR3: CASSWTSGPQETQYF. For the CDR3, the DNA is TGTGCCAGCAGTTGGACTAGCGGGCCCCAAGAGACCCAGTACTTC. V usage is TRBV7-8 and J usage is TRBJ2-5, with TRBD2 matching over 11 bases. Germline-derived CDR1 and CDR2 are SGHVS and FQNEAQ. The CDR3 extends over 15 amino acids. After removal of 6 bases from V and 1 base from J, the junction contained 4 bases not matched to a gene.

This clone was seen only once. V and J are TRBV7-3 and TRBJ2-1, with TRBD2 as a possible D gene (5 bases). V lost 4 bases and J lost 0, with 10 bases in between. Germline V CDR1 and CDR2: SGHTA, FQGTGA. The CDR3 has 15 residues. The CDR3 loop is CASSYRDSSYNEQFF. The CDR3 DNA is TGTGCCAGCAGCTACCGGGATAGCTCCTACAATGAGCAGTTCTTC.

With regard to this clone: The sample has other DNA sequences that encode this CDR3 too. The genes are TRBV7-7 and TRBJ1-4; TRBD1 aligns across 8 bases. Germline CDR1 reads SSHAT; CDR2 reads FNYEAQ (reference sequence). V lost 3 bases and J lost 0; bases outside the gene matches: 3. This CDR3 is 16 amino acids long. CDR3 amino acids: CASSLGTGATNEKLFF. The DNA of the CDR3 is TGTGCCAGCAGCTTGGGGACAGGTGCAACTAATGAAAAACTGTTTTTT.

V usage is TRBV29-1 and J usage is TRBJ2-1; 9 positions agree with TRBD2. Per germline, CDR1 SQVTM and CDR2 ANQGSEA. The CDR3 loop spans 14 amino acids. DNA of the CDR3: TGCACCATGGGGGCGGGAGGGCTCCGGAATGAGCAGTTCTTC. It specifies CTMGAGGLRNEQFF.

The chain combines TRBV7-8 with TRBJ2-1, with 11 bases lining up with TRBD1. The V gene end was trimmed by 3 bases and the J gene end by 4 bases; junction bases not matched to a gene: 2. Germline V gene sequence: CDR1 SGHVS, CDR2 FQNEAQ. This CDR3 has 15 amino acids. CDR3 region: CASSFGTGGYNEQFF. CDR3 nucleotide sequence: TGTGCCAGCAGCTTCGGGACAGGGGGGTACAATGAGCAGTTCTTC.

The gene calls are TRBV15 and TRBJ1-5; no reliable D call. Trimming removed 0 bases from V and 2 bases from J, with 5 bases in between. The CDR3 consists of 14 residues. Germline V CDR1 and CDR2: LNHNV, YYDKDF (reference sequence). The CDR3 sequence is CATSRDSGNQPQHF. In DNA form, the CDR3 reads TGTGCCACCAGCAGAGATTCCGGCAATCAGCCCCAGCATTTT.

The chain uses TRBV5-1 and TRBJ2-1; 7 bases fit TRBD2. The CDR3 length is 14 residues. From germline, CDR1 is SGHRS and CDR2 YFSETQ. With 5 bases clipped from V and 2 bases from J, the junction kept 4 bases outside the gene matches. In DNA, the CDR3 is TGCGCCAGCAGTTGGCGGGAGACCTACAATGAGCAGTTCTTC. Protein sequence: CASSWRETYNEQFF.

The rearrangement links TRBV6-1 to TRBJ1-3; D not resolved. Germline V lookup: CDR1 MNHNS, CDR2 SASEGT. V lost 1 base and J 5 bases, leaving 3 bases between the germline ends. This CDR3 has 12 residues. CDR3: CASSEDRNTIYF. The CDR3 DNA reads TGTGCCAGCAGTGAAGATCGAAACACCATATATTTT.

The J gene is TRBJ2-1, the V gene TRBV29-1; the match to TRBD2 covers 11 bases. This CDR3 has 15 amino acids. Germline loops: CDR1 SQVTM, CDR2 ANQGSEA. The trim removed 4 bases at V and 9 bases at J, leaving 11 bases unmatched. In nucleotides, the CDR3 is TGCAGCGTTGGCTATAGCGGGAGGGAAAAGAGTGAGCAGTTCTTC. Protein sequence: CSVGYSGREKSEQFF.

The chain links TRBV11-1 to TRBJ2-7; D gene uncertain. This CDR3 spans 15 amino acids. Germline CDR1 SGHAT, CDR2 FQDESV (reference sequence). V shed 5 bases and J shed 2 bases, with 16 bases lying between them. The CDR3 is CASSNARVTPYEQYF. In DNA, the CDR3 is TGTGCCAGCAGCAACGCAAGGGTAACCCCCTACGAGCAGTACTTC.

CDR3 sequence reads: CASSLGDGYNEKLFF. CDR3 in DNA: TGTGCCAGCAGCTTAGGGGACGGCTATAATGAAAAACTGTTTTTT. The chain has TRBV7-9 and TRBJ1-4; D is possibly TRBD1 (5 bases). The germline CDR1 and CDR2 sequences are SEHNR and FQNEAQ (reference sequence). V lost 1 base and J 4 bases, leaving 10 bases between the germline ends. CDR3 length equals 15 residues.

The J gene is TRBJ2-7, the V gene TRBV5-6; D remains unclear. Germline V lookup: CDR1 SGHDT, CDR2 YYEEEE. Between the trimmed V and J ends, which lost 0 bases and 6 bases, there was a span of 10 bases. This CDR3 is 13 amino acids long. CDR3 sequence (DNA): TGTGCCAGCAGCTTGGTAAGGGCCTCCGAGCAGTACTTC. Its protein product is CASSLVRASEQYF.

The chain recombines TRBV11-2 with TRBJ1-3, with D perhaps matching TRBD1 (6 bases). Germline-derived CDR1 and CDR2 are SGHAT and FQNNGV. Trimming took off 6 bases at V and 0 bases at J, with 18 bases between the two ends. The CDR3 runs 17 residues. CDR3 in amino acids: CASRLSPTGHSGNTIYF. Written as DNA, the CDR3 is TGTGCCAGCAGGTTATCGCCAACAGGGCACTCTGGAAACACCATATATTTT. Full variable domain (outside the CDR3, taken from reference TRBV11-2 and TRBJ1-3): EAGVAQSPRYKIIEKRQSVAFWCNPISGHATLYWYQQILGQGPKLLIQFQNNGVVDDSQLPKDRFSAERLKGVDSTLKIQPAKLEDSAVYLCASRLSPTGHSGNTIYFGEGSWLTVV.

The V and J genes are TRBV7-7 and TRBJ2-5, with D perhaps TRBD2 (5 bases). V was pared by 3 bases and J by 2 bases, with 13 bases between. This CDR3 spans 15 amino acids. Germline CDR1 is SSHAT and CDR2 is FNYEAQ (reference sequence). The CDR3 is CASSFSQRRQETQYF. The CDR3 nucleotides read TGTGCCAGCAGCTTCAGTCAGAGGAGGCAAGAGACCCAGTACTTC.

The rearrangement joins TRBV4-2 to TRBJ1-4; D is ambiguous. The CDR3 consists of 14 residues. Looked up from germline, CDR1 is LGHNA and CDR2 is YNFKEQ. The germline V and J ends were trimmed by 4 bases and 8 bases, with 14 bases remaining between them. The CDR3 sequence: CASSPGSRLEKLFF. For the CDR3, the DNA is TGTGCCAGCAGCCCTGGGTCCCGTTTGGAAAAACTGTTTTTT.

V usage is TRBV5-1 and J usage is TRBJ2-3; D might be TRBD1 or TRBD2, each matching 5 bases. Germline V gene lookup returns CDR1 SGHRS and CDR2 YFSETQ. V gave up 4 bases and J gave up 5 bases, with 20 bases separating them. The CDR3 is 16 amino acids. Written as DNA, the CDR3 is TGCGCCAGCAGCCCGGGGCAGTGGAGCGCCGGAGATACGCAGTATTTT. As protein: CASSPGQWSAGDTQYF.

With respect to this clone: Within the sample, other DNA sequences also encode this same CDR3. The chain combines TRBV6-6 with TRBJ1-2; 10 bases align to TRBD1. Germline values: CDR1 MNHNY, CDR2 SVGAGI (reference sequence). CDR3 length: 15 amino acids. J lost 3 bases, V lost 2 bases, and 3 bases had no gene match. The CDR3 region is CASSYRDRGHYGYTF. CDR3 coding DNA: TGTGCCAGCAGTTACCGGGACAGGGGACACTATGGCTACACCTTC.

V and J are TRBV28 and TRBJ2-7; 12 nucleotides match TRBD1. J was trimmed by 9 bases and V by 6 bases; bases with no gene match: 12. Per germline, CDR1 MDHEN and CDR2 SYDVKM. The CDR3 loop spans 15 amino acids. In nucleotides, the CDR3 is TGTGCCAGCAGCTACTCCCGGGGACAGGGGGCACTGCAGTACTTC. This codes for CASSYSRGQGALQYF.

V usage is TRBV15 and J usage is TRBJ1-5; a possible D gene is TRBD1 (6 bases). CDR3 length: 15 amino acids. Germline CDR1 LNHNV, CDR2 YYDKDF (reference sequence). The V end was cut by 1 base, the J end by 2 bases, with 9 bases between. The CDR3 coding sequence is TGTGCCACCAGCAGAGGGGAGGGGGGCAATCAGCCCCAGCATTTT. Encoded protein: CATSRGEGGNQPQHF.

The chain employs TRBV28 and TRBJ2-2, with a tentative D call TRBD2 (5 bases). Germline lookup yields CDR1 MDHEN and CDR2 SYDVKM. V was trimmed by 1 base and J by 2 bases, leaving 8 bases between them. This CDR3 region has 15 residues. Here the CDR3 DNA reads TGTGCCAGCAGTTTATTCAGCGGTAACACCGGGGAGCTGTTTTTT. This gives the protein CASSLFSGNTGELFF.

Comments on this clone: In the same sample, other DNA sequences code for this CDR3. The gene calls are TRBV5-1 and TRBJ1-4; possible D gene TRBD1, 5 bases. V was trimmed by 0 bases and J by 4 bases, leaving 7 bases between them. Per the germline V gene, CDR1 is SGHRS and CDR2 is YFSETQ. This CDR3 region has 14 residues. The CDR3 bases are TGCGCCAGCAGCTTGGCAGGGAATAATGAAAAACTGTTTTTT. This translates into CASSLAGNNEKLFF.

The chain employs TRBV4-1 and TRBJ2-5; no firm D call. Germline CDR1 MGHRA, CDR2 YSYEKL. This CDR3 has 12 amino acids. Trimming removed 1 base from V and 7 bases from J, with 7 bases in between. CDR3 in DNA: TGCGCCAGCAGCCAAGTGGGTTGGACCCAGTACTTC. This codes for CASSQVGWTQYF.